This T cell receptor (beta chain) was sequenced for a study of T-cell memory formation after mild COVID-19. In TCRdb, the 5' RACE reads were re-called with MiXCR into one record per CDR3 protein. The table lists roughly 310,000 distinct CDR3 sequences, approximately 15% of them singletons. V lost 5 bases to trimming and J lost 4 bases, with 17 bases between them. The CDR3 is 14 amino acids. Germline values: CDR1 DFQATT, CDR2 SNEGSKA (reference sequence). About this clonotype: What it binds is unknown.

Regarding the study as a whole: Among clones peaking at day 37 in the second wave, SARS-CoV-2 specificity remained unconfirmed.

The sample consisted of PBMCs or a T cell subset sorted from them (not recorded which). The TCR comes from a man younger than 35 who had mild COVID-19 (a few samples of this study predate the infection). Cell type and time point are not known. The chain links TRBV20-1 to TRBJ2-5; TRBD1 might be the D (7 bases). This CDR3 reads CSAPMTGRPETQYF. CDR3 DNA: TGCAGTGCTCCTATGACAGGGAGGCCAGAGACCCAGTACTTC.